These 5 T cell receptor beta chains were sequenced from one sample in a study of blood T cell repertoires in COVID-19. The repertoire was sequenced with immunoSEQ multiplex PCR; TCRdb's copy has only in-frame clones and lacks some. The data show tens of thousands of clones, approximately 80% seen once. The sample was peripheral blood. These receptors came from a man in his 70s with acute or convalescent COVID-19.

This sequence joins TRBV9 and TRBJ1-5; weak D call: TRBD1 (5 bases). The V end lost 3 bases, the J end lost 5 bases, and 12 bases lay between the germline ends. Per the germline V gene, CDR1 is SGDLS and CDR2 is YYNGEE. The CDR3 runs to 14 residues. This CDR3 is CASSEGQMYQPQHF. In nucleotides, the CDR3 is TGTGCCAGCAGCGAGGGGCAGATGTATCAGCCCCAGCATTTT.

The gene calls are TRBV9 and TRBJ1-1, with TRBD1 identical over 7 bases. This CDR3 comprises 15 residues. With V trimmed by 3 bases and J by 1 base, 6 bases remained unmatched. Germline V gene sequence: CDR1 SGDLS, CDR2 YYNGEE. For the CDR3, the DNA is TGTGCCAGCAGCGGTCACAGGGGCGCGAACACTGAAGCTTTCTTT. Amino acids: CASSGHRGANTEAFF. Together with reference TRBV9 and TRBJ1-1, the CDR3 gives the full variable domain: DSGVTQTPKHLITATGQRVTLRCSPRSGDLSVYWYQQSLDQGLQFLIQYYNGEERAKGNILERFSAQQFPDLHSELNLSSLELGDSALYFCASSGHRGANTEAFFGQGTRLTVV.

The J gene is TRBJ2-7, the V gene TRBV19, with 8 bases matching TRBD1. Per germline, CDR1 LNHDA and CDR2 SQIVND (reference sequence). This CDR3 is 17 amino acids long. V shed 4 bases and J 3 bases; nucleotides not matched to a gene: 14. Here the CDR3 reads CASSTQKMLDRGYEQYV. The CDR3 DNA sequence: TGTGCCAGTAGTACCCAAAAAATGCTAGACAGGGGCTACGAGCAGTACGTC.

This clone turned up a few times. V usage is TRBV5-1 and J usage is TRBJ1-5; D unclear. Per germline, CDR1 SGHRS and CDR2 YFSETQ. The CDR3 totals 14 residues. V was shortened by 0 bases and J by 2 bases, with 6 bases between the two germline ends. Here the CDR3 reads CASSLESGNQPQHF. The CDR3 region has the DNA TGCGCCAGCAGCTTGGAATCGGGCAATCAGCCCCAGCATTTT.

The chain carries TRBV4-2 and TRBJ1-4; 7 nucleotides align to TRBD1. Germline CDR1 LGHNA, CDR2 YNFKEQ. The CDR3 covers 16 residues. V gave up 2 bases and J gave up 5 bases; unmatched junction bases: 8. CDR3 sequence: CASSQLTGTENEKLFF. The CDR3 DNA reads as TGTGCCAGCAGCCAACTAACCGGGACAGAAAATGAAAAACTGTTTTTT.